These 8 T cell receptor beta chains originate from one sample sequenced in a study of CD8+ T cells in alopecia areata. In each case, RNA was isolated and then reverse transcribed into cDNA as the sequencing template. Only in-frame clones appear in the TCRdb table, and some are missing; sequencing was by immunoSEQ multiplex PCR. This sample carries about 3,900 clones, none of them present only once. It was with CD4, CD8alpha, NKG2D, NKG2ACE and other markers that pooled cutaneous lymph node cells were sorted. Sequenced input: CD8+ T cells sorted from a lymph node. Receptors were obtained from a C3H/HeJ mouse with alopecia areata. This mouse strain has H2-k as its MHC haplotype.

This clone counts as large. Gene and germline names: mouse. The missing CDR3 end, 3 residues past where the read stops, is filled in from the germline J gene. The chain has TRBV19 and TRBJ1-6; possible D gene TRBD1, 5 bases. TRBJ1-6 is treated as an ORF (open reading frame) with a function not yet certain. CDR3 length: 15 amino acids. The germline gives CDR1 FNHDT, CDR2 SITEND (reference sequence). V was shortened by 1 base and J by 6 bases, with 11 bases between the two germline ends. The CDR3 is CASSIRQGFNSPLYF. The covered CDR3 bases are TGTGCCAGCAGTATACGCCAGGGCTTTAATTCGCCC.

At least ten counts were recorded for this clone. Any gene name here is a mouse gene name. The CDR3 extends 4 residues past the end of the read, so its final part is completed from the germline J gene. This chain connects TRBV13-2 to TRBJ1-1; 7 positions match TRBD1. The CDR3 loop spans 13 amino acids. Germline lookup yields CDR1 NNHNN and CDR2 SYGAGS (reference sequence). This chain's CDR3 is CASGEHRGAEVFF. CDR3 DNA (partial): TGTGCCAGCGGTGAGCACAGGGGTGCA.

By its share, this clone is medium-sized (0.01 to 0.1%). Genes and germline are mouse. The CDR3 goes on 4 residues after the read ends, and that part is filled in from the germline J gene. The V gene is TRBV13-3, the J gene TRBJ2-3, with TRBD1 matching over 8 bases. Trimming at V came to 6 bases and at J to 1 base, leaving 1 base not matched to a gene. Germline V CDR1 and CDR2: NNHDY, SYVADS. This CDR3 is built from 13 residues. The CDR3: CASMGQGAETLYF. The sequenced CDR3 bases are TGTGCCAGCATGGGACAGGGTGCAGAA.

This clone is labeled medium-sized (0.01 to 0.1%). Gene names follow the mouse nomenclature. The read terminates 4 residues before the CDR3 end, so the remaining end is supplied by the germline J gene. This CDR3 is also generated by other DNA sequences in the sample. The chain combines TRBV31 with TRBJ2-1; TRBD1 matches 11 bases. CDR1 and CDR2 from the germline V gene are GKSSPN and SITVG. This CDR3 is 14 amino acids long. The sequenced CDR3 bases are TGTGCCTGGACCGTCCGGGACAGGGGGGCT. As protein: CAWTVRDRGA. The full CDR3 protein is CAWTVRDRGAEQFF.

There are a few counts of this clone. Mouse germline and gene names are used. The read halts 4 residues ahead of the CDR3 end, with the missing end drawn from the germline J gene. This sequence joins TRBV13-3 and TRBJ1-1; D perhaps matches TRBD1 (6 bases). Per germline, CDR1 NNHDY and CDR2 SYVADS. The CDR3 runs 14 residues. The ends were cut back, 0 bases at V and 0 bases at J, with 6 bases in the middle. Incomplete CDR3 DNA: TGTGCCAGCAGTGATGGGACAGCAAACACA. Translation gives CASSDGTANT. The whole CDR3 sequence is CASSDGTANTEVFF.

This clone was seen a few times. The genes and germline here are from mouse. CDR3 protein: CASSFYRGGNSPLYF. The sequenced CDR3 bases are TGTGCTAGCAGTTTCTACAGGGGTGGGAATTCGCCC. V gene TRBV29 combines with J gene TRBJ1-6; TRBD1 agrees at 7 bases. The read finishes 3 residues shy of the CDR3 end, and the germline J gene is used to complete it. TRBJ1-6 is an open reading frame, and its role is uncertain. Germline V gene sequence: CDR1 MSHET, CDR2 SYDVDS. The CDR3 consists of 15 residues. With V trimmed by 3 bases and J by 7 bases, 6 bases remained unmatched.

This clone was seen at least ten times. Given a far larger clone just one base away, this is likely a sequencing read error. Gene names denote mouse genes. The sample carries other DNA sequences with the same CDR3. The CDR3 spells CASSVPPRAASAETLYF. The sequenced part of the CDR3 DNA is TGTGCCAGTAGTGTCCCCCCCAGGGCGGCTAGTGCAGAA. V gene TRBV13-1 combines with J gene TRBJ2-3; D might be TRBD1 (5 bases). The sequence runs out 4 residues before the end of the CDR3; the remainder is reconstructed from the germline J gene. The CDR3 runs 17 residues. Per germline, CDR1 NSHNY and CDR2 SYGAGN.

Ten or more counts support this clone. Gene names and germline match the mouse. Read data end 4 residues before the CDR3 end; the end is taken from the germline J gene. The chain has TRBV13-3 and TRBJ1-2; D may be TRBD1 (6 bases). The CDR3 consists of 15 residues. Looked up from germline, CDR1 is NNHDY and CDR2 is SYVADS. V was shortened by 5 bases and J by 0 bases, with 14 bases between the two germline ends. Incomplete CDR3 DNA: TGTGCCAGCAGACCTACAGGGACCCCAAACTCC. Amino acid sequence: CASRPTGTPNS. The whole CDR3 protein is CASRPTGTPNSDYTF.